The sequence of this TCR beta chain was determined in a study of blood T cell repertoires in COVID-19. CDR3 size: 15 residues. Germline V lookup: CDR1 KGHDR, CDR2 SFDVKD. The germline V and J ends were trimmed by 7 bases and 0 bases, with 13 bases remaining between them. In the original workflow: Cell counts per sample came from amplifying reference gene primers. Sequenced by immunoSEQ multiplex PCR; TCRdb stores in-frame clones only, minus some. The V and J calls and clone size come from that table; D and trimming were worked out from the DNA. Among about 210,000 clones listed, about 82% were seen once.

The specimen sequenced was peripheral blood. This sequence was found in a woman in her 70s with COVID-19, enrolled during active disease. The chain has TRBV24-1 and TRBJ2-3, with D maybe TRBD2 (5 bases). The CDR3 reads CATSSTGISTDTQYF. The DNA of the CDR3 is TGTGCCACCAGCTCAACGGGGATTAGCACAGATACGCAGTATTTT.